This TCR beta chain was identified during a study of cytomegalovirus exposure and HLA in healthy donors. Study-level background: In terms of ancestry, the Caucasian-associated cluster contained 80% to 90% of the roughly 360 genotyped donors.

60 Vbeta and 13 Jbeta primers were used in PCR. This table comes from immunoSEQ multiplex PCR, and its TCRdb copy is limited to in-frame clones, with some not included. The sample contains approximately 170,000 clones, about 85% of which appear only once. CDR3 length equals 16 residues. Germline-derived CDR1 and CDR2 are MGHRA and YSYEKL. The V gene end was trimmed by 0 bases and the J gene end by 5 bases; junction bases not matched to a gene: 8. The receptor comes from a woman in her fifties or sixties in good health and CMV-seropositive. Specimen: PBMCs. The V and J genes are TRBV4-1 and TRBJ2-5, with TRBD1 identical over 8 bases. CDR3 residues: CASSQDRAGGGETQYF. The CDR3, as DNA: TGCGCCAGCAGCCAAGATCGCGCAGGGGGCGGGGAGACCCAGTACTTC.